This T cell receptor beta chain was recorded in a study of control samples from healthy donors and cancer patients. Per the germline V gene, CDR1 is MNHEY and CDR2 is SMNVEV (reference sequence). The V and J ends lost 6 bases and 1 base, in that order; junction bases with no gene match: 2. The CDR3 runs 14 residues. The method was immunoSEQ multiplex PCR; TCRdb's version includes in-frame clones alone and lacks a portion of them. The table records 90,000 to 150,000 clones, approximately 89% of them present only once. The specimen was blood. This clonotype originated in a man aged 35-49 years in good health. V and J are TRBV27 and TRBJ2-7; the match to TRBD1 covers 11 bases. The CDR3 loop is CASRGQGGSYEQYF. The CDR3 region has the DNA TGTGCCAGCAGGGGACAGGGGGGTTCCTACGAGCAGTACTTC.